The 3 T cell receptor beta chains below were found in one sample sequenced in a study of PD-L1 blockade in urothelial cancer. Some clones are missing from TCRdb's copy, which holds only in-frame ones; the method was immunoSEQ multiplex PCR. Of about 91,000 clones listed, 83% are singletons. The sample's time point: peripheral blood 6 weeks after treatment start. The source was PBMCs, collected around atezolizumab (anti-PD-L1) treatment. All receptors come from an older man with urothelial cancer.

V gene TRBV30 combines with J gene TRBJ2-7; 13 bases line up with TRBD2. The CDR3 is 18 residues long. Germline CDR1 reads GTSNPN; CDR2 reads SVGIG (reference sequence). The junction had 8 bases not matched to a gene; V was cut back by 0 bases and J by 0 bases. The CDR3 coding sequence is TGTGCCTGGAGTGTAGGGACTAGCGGGGACTCCCTCTCCTACGAGCAGTACTTC. Its translation is CAWSVGTSGDSLSYEQYF.

This chain links TRBV2 with TRBJ1-1; 10 bases align to TRBD1. In germline, CDR1 is SNHLY, CDR2 FYNNEI. V lost 1 base to trimming and J lost 12 bases; unmatched junction nucleotides: 2. The CDR3 is made up of 12 amino acids. Written as DNA, the CDR3 is TGTGCCAGCAGTGAAGAGGGACAGGGGTCTTTCTTT. Encoded protein: CASSEEGQGSFF.

The gene calls are TRBV7-9 and TRBJ2-5, with 7 nucleotides matching TRBD2. Germline V gene lookup returns CDR1 SEHNR and CDR2 FQNEAQ (reference sequence). The CDR3 length is 17 residues. Losses at the gene ends were 5 bases for V and 4 bases for J; bases not matched to a gene: 16. CDR3 DNA sequence: TGTGCCAGCAGCCCCGATTGGGGACGGGGGGAGAGAGAGACCCAGTACTTC. Amino acids: CASSPDWGRGERETQYF.